This T cell receptor beta chain was documented in a study of spatial heterogeneity in lung cancer. TCRdb reanalysed the 5' RACE reads using MiXCR and keeps one entry per CDR3 protein. The sample holds 22,000 or so distinct CDR3 sequences; 3.5% to 5.5% are singletons and the top ten take about a third. Indicated time point: sample taken at primary tumor resection. Unsorted whole RNA from tumor, nontumor lung or frozen PBMC underwent sequencing. This clonotype was observed many times. This CDR3 has 13 amino acids. The V gene lost 1 base and the J gene lost 7 bases, with 10 bases spanning the gap. CDR1 is LGHNA, CDR2 YSLEER, per germline.

This clonotype was sampled from a male donor with early-stage non-small cell lung cancer. The chain has TRBV4-3 and TRBJ1-1; D not resolved. Specimen: PBMCs, collected at surgery. The DNA for the CDR3 is TGCGCCAGCAGCCAAGGGGGAGGCCTTGAAGCTTTCTTT. It codes for CASSQGGGLEAFF.